Listed here are 11 T cell receptor beta chains from one sample, sequenced in a study of identical twins (dated by TCRdb to 2016 to 2017). Library creation used 5' RACE. The instrument was an Illumina HiSeq 2000. TCRdb ran its own pipeline on the public reads, namely fastp trimming at Q25 and MiXCR clone calling, and kept in-frame beta chains. Records with the same CDR3 protein are collapsed into one entry carrying the most frequent genes and DNA. Here the sample has roughly 280,000 distinct CDR3 sequences; 7.5% to 9.5% occur a single time. Roughly 7% of the sample belongs to the ten largest clones. These data also formed part of another study, on yellow fever vaccine responses in identical twins.

What was sequenced was CD8+ T cells sorted from blood. The source is a woman aged 18-29 years in good health.

This chain uses TRBV5-1 with TRBJ2-2; D perhaps matches TRBD1 (6 bases). In germline, CDR1 is SGHRS, CDR2 YFSETQ. V shed 9 bases and J shed 6 bases, with 18 bases lying between them. This CDR3 has 14 amino acids. The CDR3 sequence is CATPDTTGAGELFF. The CDR3, as DNA: TGCGCCACTCCCGACACGACAGGAGCCGGGGAGCTGTTTTTT. Together with reference TRBV5-1 and TRBJ2-2, the CDR3 gives the full variable domain: KAGVTQTPRYLIKTRGQQVTLSCSPISGHRSVSWYQQTPGQGLQFLFEYFSETQRNKGNFPGRFSGRQFSNSRSEMNVSTLELGDSALYLCATPDTTGAGELFFGEGSRLTVL.

The chain carries TRBV5-6 and TRBJ2-1; possible D gene TRBD2, 5 bases. Germline V CDR1 and CDR2: SGHDT, YYEEEE. The ends were cut back, 0 bases at V and 7 bases at J, with 11 bases in the middle. The CDR3 is 14 amino acids. The CDR3 bases are TGTGCCAGCAGCTTGGCGGGATCTCGGAATGAGCAGTTCTTC. Amino acids: CASSLAGSRNEQFF.

This clonotype was recorded at least ten times. This chain connects TRBV10-3 to TRBJ2-7; D is unclear. Trimming took 3 bases from V and 1 from J, leaving 7 bases between them. This CDR3 comprises 13 residues. CDR1 is ENHRY, CDR2 SYGVKD, per germline. This CDR3 reads CAISDEQSYEQYF. For the CDR3, the DNA is TGTGCCATCAGTGATGAACAGTCCTACGAGCAGTACTTC.

The genes are TRBV11-2 and TRBJ2-7; D not certain. The CDR3 runs to 15 residues. Trimming removed 0 bases at V and 2 bases at J, with 11 bases between. Looked up from germline, CDR1 is SGHAT and CDR2 is FQNNGV. The CDR3 loop reads CASSLDPAGPYEQYF. DNA for the CDR3: TGTGCCAGCAGCTTAGATCCGGCAGGCCCCTACGAGCAGTACTTC.

This clonotype was observed many times. The CDR3 region has the DNA TGTGCCAGCAGCCAAGGGCAGGGGGACCAAGAGACCCAGTACTTC. Its translation is CASSQGQGDQETQYF. This chain connects TRBV3-1 to TRBJ2-5, with TRBD1 matching 7 bases. The junction had 2 bases not matched to a gene; V was cut back by 1 base and J by 0 bases. The length of the CDR3 is 15 residues. Germline assignment: CDR1 LGHDT and CDR2 YNNKEL (reference sequence).

This clonotype appeared many times. One end of the junction does not line up with germline, which may come from a read error. The CDR3 nucleotides read TGCGCCAGCAGCGTGGGAGGGTACGAGCAGTACTTC. Its translation is CASSVGGYEQYF. This chain uses TRBV7-9 with TRBJ2-7; 7 positions match TRBD2. CDR1 is SEHNR and CDR2 is FQNEAQ in the germline V gene (reference sequence). This CDR3 has 12 amino acids.

At least ten counts were recorded for this clonotype. V and J are TRBV6-2 or TRBV6-3 and TRBJ2-7; D is unclear. The V end was cut by 6 bases, the J end by 2 bases, with 14 bases between. The CDR3 totals 14 residues. CDR1 is MNHEY and CDR2 is SVGEGT in the germline V gene. CDR3 loop: CASSWALGTYEQYF. In DNA form, the CDR3 reads TGTGCCAGCAGCTGGGCCCTTGGGACCTACGAGCAGTACTTC.

The CDR3 DNA reads TGTGCCAGCAGCCAAGTCGTAGGGATTTGGAGCGAAGCTTTCTTT. This gives the protein CASSQVVGIWSEAFF. The chain carries TRBV3-1 and TRBJ1-1, with no clear D. The germline V and J ends were trimmed by 1 base and 8 bases, with 17 bases remaining between them. Germline CDR1 and CDR2: LGHDT and YNNKEL (reference sequence). This CDR3 has 15 residues.

This clonotype turned up a few times. V usage is TRBV4-2 and J usage is TRBJ2-3; TRBD2 matches 10 bases. Germline V gene lookup returns CDR1 LGHNA and CDR2 YNFKEQ. This CDR3 has 18 residues. The V segment lost 4 bases and the J segment 3 bases; nucleotides outside the gene matches: 13. The CDR3 region has the DNA TGTGCCAGCAGCCGAGAGGGTCCTAGCGGGAGTGTGACAGATACGCAGTATTTT. This translates into CASSREGPSGSVTDTQYF.

This clonotype was detected many times. The CDR3 nucleotides are TGCAGTGCACCTACTGGACAGGGGTTCTACGAGCAGTACTTC. Its translation: CSAPTGQGFYEQYF. This chain connects TRBV20-1 to TRBJ2-7; 9 bases map to TRBD1. V lost 6 bases to trimming and J lost 3 bases; unmatched junction nucleotides: 9. In germline, CDR1 is DFQATT, CDR2 SNEGSKA (reference sequence). The length of the CDR3 is 14 residues.

This clonotype came up many times. V gene TRBV6-4 combines with J gene TRBJ2-1; 8 nucleotides match TRBD2. Trimming took 2 bases from V and 6 from J; bases not matched to a gene: 6. CDR3 length equals 15 residues. Germline V lookup: CDR1 MRHNA, CDR2 SNTAGT. In DNA form, the CDR3 reads TGTGCCAGCAGTGACGGCGGGGGGTCCCCCAATGAGCAGTTCTTC. Translated, it gives CASSDGGGSPNEQFF.